These T cell receptor beta chains were read from a single sample in a study of T cell responses to AZD1222 COVID-19 vaccine. The protocol was immunoSEQ multiplex PCR, while the TCRdb copy is restricted to in-frame clones and leaves out a portion. The table includes 150,000 or so clones, roughly nine tenths detected once. The sample here was peripheral blood, taken 28 days after the second AZD1222 dose. Receptor source: an adult who received the AZD1222 COVID-19 vaccine. Both conserved end residues are part of each CDR3. D genes are given only for firm matches.

d_call j_call v_call cdr3_aa cdr3_nt
TRBD2 TRBJ2-7 TRBV27 CASGHLTGTSGHEQYF TGTGCCAGCGGCCATCTTACAGGGACTAGCGGGCACGAGCAGTACTTC
TRBD2 TRBJ2-5 TRBV18 CASSSGLAGGETQYF TGTGCCAGCTCCTCTGGACTAGCGGGAGGAGAGACCCAGTACTTC
NA TRBJ2-5 TRBV18 CASSPLGETQYF TGTGCCAGCTCACCCCTGGGAGAGACCCAGTACTTC
NA TRBJ2-5 TRBV27 CASRTFQGEETQYF TGTGCCAGCAGGACCTTTCAGGGAGAAGAGACCCAGTACTTC
NA TRBJ2-5 TRBV5-1 CASSSYPRGEETQYF TGCGCCAGCAGCTCGTACCCCCGGGGCGAAGAGACCCAGTACTTC
TRBD1 TRBJ1-1 TRBV6-6 CASSSTGRNTEAFF TGTGCCAGCAGTTCGACAGGGAGGAACACTGAAGCTTTCTTT
NA TRBJ1-3 TRBV7-3 CAAAGFTGNTIYF TGTGCCGCAGCAGGGTTTACTGGAAACACCATATATTTT
TRBD1 TRBJ1-1 TRBV27 CASSRDRPWNTEAFF TGTGCCAGCAGTAGGGACAGACCTTGGAACACTGAAGCTTTCTTT
NA TRBJ1-2 TRBV27 CASSSTGSYGYTF TGTGCCAGCAGTTCAACGGGAAGCTATGGCTACACCTTC
TRBD2 TRBJ2-1 TRBV7-9 CASSPPRRGGHNEQFF TGTGCCAGCAGCCCCCCAAGGCGGGGGGGCCACAATGAGCAGTTCTTC
NA TRBJ2-1 TRBV20-1 CSASQVSGNEQFF TGCAGTGCTAGTCAAGTCTCTGGTAATGAGCAGTTCTTC
TRBD1 TRBJ1-2 TRBV25-1 CASSEFAGQGNGYTF TGTGCCAGCAGTGAATTTGCGGGACAGGGGAATGGCTACACCTTC
TRBD2 TRBJ2-1 TRBV7-9 CASSLGGGSSNEQFF TGTGCCAGCAGCTTAGGGGGCGGGAGCTCGAATGAGCAGTTCTTC
NA TRBJ2-2 TRBV27 CASSLGGAGELFF TGTGCCAGCAGCCTTGGTGGGGCCGGGGAGCTGTTTTTT
TRBD1 TRBJ1-1 TRBV6-5 CASRKTGEARTEAFF TGTGCCAGCAGGAAAACAGGGGAGGCCCGCACTGAAGCTTTCTTT
NA TRBJ1-1 TRBV19 CASSIWENTEAFF TGTGCCAGTAGTATTTGGGAAAACACTGAAGCTTTCTTT